This passage covers 5 T cell receptor beta chains from one sample sequenced in a study of T-cell reconstitution after alpha-beta-depleted transplantation in children. Using unique molecular identifiers, the investigators prepared the TCRbeta library. TCRdb reprocessed the PCR reads via MiXCR and lists one record per CDR3 protein. The sample shows hundreds of thousands of distinct CDR3 sequences, about 10% of them seen only once. Sequencing was performed on PBMCs, taken before TCRalphabeta/CD19-depleted stem cell transplant. The receptors come from a child between 2 and 9 years old with inherited bone marrow failure, due to receive a stem cell transplant.

The sample holds many counts of this clonotype. The chain couples TRBV5-1 to TRBJ2-7; D is uncertain. CDR1 is SGHRS, CDR2 YFSETQ, per germline. The V end lost 4 bases, the J end lost 2 bases, and 13 bases lay between the germline ends. There are 14 residues in the CDR3. For the CDR3, the DNA is TGCGCCAGCAGCGCGACACTTTCCCCCTACGAGCAGTACTTC. Translation: CASSATLSPYEQYF.

Note on this clonotype: A read error may explain this, as a much larger clone is one base away. This CDR3 is missing its conserved last phenylalanine or tryptophan, likely due to a read error. The rearrangement links TRBV28 to TRBJ2-1; 10 bases fit TRBD2. The CDR3 covers 18 residues. The germline V gene has CDR1 MDHEN and CDR2 SYDVKM. With 2 bases clipped from V and 6 bases from J, the junction kept 13 bases outside the gene matches. CDR3 amino acids: CASSLGLAGAFRGNEQFS. The CDR3 DNA follows: TGTGCCAGCAGTTTAGGGCTAGCGGGAGCTTTTAGGGGCAATGAGCAGTTCTCC.

This clonotype was counted ten times or more. J is TRBJ2-2 and V is TRBV20-1; 8 nucleotides line up with TRBD1. Germline CDR1 is DFQATT and CDR2 is SNEGSKA (reference sequence). The CDR3 runs to 15 residues. J was trimmed by 4 bases and V by 6 bases; bases with no gene match: 10. The CDR3 sequence: CSAPDRARGTGELFF. The DNA for the CDR3 is TGCAGTGCCCCGGACAGGGCTCGGGGCACCGGGGAGCTGTTTTTT.

This rearrangement joins TRBV28 to TRBJ1-2, with unresolved D. The CDR3 is 13 residues long. Germline lookup yields CDR1 MDHEN and CDR2 SYDVKM. V was cut by 3 bases and J by 6 bases, with 11 bases left in between. This CDR3 reads CASSFGSAHGYTF. The CDR3 DNA follows: TGTGCCAGCAGTTTCGGGTCCGCACATGGCTACACCTTC.

This clonotype was detected many times. The chain employs TRBV28 and TRBJ2-1; 11 bases map to TRBD2. V shed 3 bases and J 9 bases; nucleotides not matched to a gene: 13. Germline V gene lookup returns CDR1 MDHEN and CDR2 SYDVKM. The CDR3 totals 17 residues. The CDR3 protein is CASSFRTSGHLASEQFF. In nucleotides, the CDR3 is TGTGCCAGCAGTTTTCGGACTAGCGGGCACCTGGCCAGTGAGCAGTTCTTC.